The 14 T cell receptor beta chains below all came from one sample that was sequenced in a study of T-cell reconstitution after alpha-beta-depleted transplantation in children. Using unique molecular identifiers, the investigators prepared the TCRbeta library. MiXCR, applied by TCRdb to the PCR reads, yields one record per CDR3 protein. Counted here are 200,000 or so distinct CDR3 sequences, under 8.5% occurring once; the ten biggest clones make up approximately 40%. This specimen was PBMCs, mostly from graft donor cells, taken 360 days after TCRalphabeta/CD19-depleted stem cell transplant. These receptors were taken from a male patient aged 2-15 years who had a stem cell transplant for acute myeloid leukemia, so the T cells may come from the graft donor.

This clonotype appeared many times. The chain uses TRBV7-3 and TRBJ2-1; 8 bases map to TRBD1. The trim removed 2 bases at V and 3 bases at J, leaving 6 bases unmatched. The CDR3 sequence is 16 residues long. The germline V gene has CDR1 SGHTA and CDR2 FQGTGA. CDR3 in DNA: TGTGCCAGCAGCTTACGGGGGACAGGTCTCTACAATGAGCAGTTCTTC. Its protein is CASSLRGTGLYNEQFF.

The sample holds many counts of this clonotype. This sequence joins TRBV29-1 and TRBJ2-2, with D perhaps TRBD2 (5 bases). Germline CDR1 SQVTM, CDR2 ANQGSEA. The V and J ends lost 0 bases and 4 bases respectively, with 9 bases between them. The CDR3 contains 14 residues. The CDR3 sequence is CSVEEDRGTGELFF. CDR3 nucleotide sequence: TGCAGCGTTGAAGAGGACCGGGGCACCGGGGAGCTGTTTTTT.

This clonotype was found a few times. The chain is built from TRBV5-1 and TRBJ1-5; a weak D match, TRBD1 (5 bases). The CDR3 runs to 15 residues. Germline CDR1 reads SGHRS; CDR2 reads YFSETQ. The V end was cut by 1 base, the J end by 1 base, with 9 bases between. The CDR3 bases are TGCGCCAGCAGCTTGAGCGCAGGGAGCAATCAGCCCCAGCATTTT. Its translation is CASSLSAGSNQPQHF.

This clonotype was counted ten times or more. The chain carries TRBV15 and TRBJ2-3; 7 bases are a match to TRBD2. J lost 4 bases, V lost 1 base, and 2 bases had no gene match. Germline loops: CDR1 LNHNV, CDR2 YYDKDF (reference sequence). The CDR3 runs 14 residues. The CDR3 sequence: CATSRAGGSDTQYF. In DNA, the CDR3 is TGTGCCACCAGCAGAGCGGGGGGATCAGATACGCAGTATTTT. Full variable domain (rest looked up from reference TRBV15 and TRBJ2-3): DAMVIQNPRYQVTQFGKPVTLSCSQTLNHNVMYWYQQKSSQAPKLLFHYYDKDFNNEADTPDNFQSRRPNTSFCFLDIRSPGLGDTAMYLCATSRAGGSDTQYFGPGTRLTVL.

This clonotype was found many times. V gene TRBV20-1 combines with J gene TRBJ2-2, with unresolved D. The CDR3 covers 15 residues. The V end was cut by 3 bases, the J end by 2 bases, with 13 bases between. Germline V lookup: CDR1 DFQATT, CDR2 SNEGSKA (reference sequence). The chain's CDR3 is CSASSGSENTGELFF. The CDR3 DNA follows: TGCAGTGCTAGTTCGGGCAGTGAAAACACCGGGGAGCTGTTTTTT.

In this sample, this clonotype turned up a few times. The rearrangement joins TRBV20-1 to TRBJ2-3, with D perhaps TRBD2 (6 bases). Germline V CDR1 and CDR2: DFQATT, SNEGSKA (reference sequence). The ends were cut back, 3 bases at V and 4 bases at J, with 20 bases in the middle. The CDR3 spans 16 residues. CDR3 nucleotides: TGCAGTGCTAGTCTTACGGAGGGCCTGAGGGCAGATACGCAGTATTTT. It codes for CSASLTEGLRADTQYF.

There are many counts of this clonotype. The chain joins TRBV5-4 to TRBJ2-1; 7 bases line up with TRBD2. CDR3 length: 16 residues. J was trimmed by 3 bases and V by 3 bases; bases with no gene match: 9. Per the germline V gene, CDR1 is SGHNT and CDR2 is YYREEE (reference sequence). CDR3 protein: CASSSNLLAFYNEQFF. The DNA of the CDR3 is TGTGCCAGCAGCTCTAACCTACTAGCGTTCTACAATGAGCAGTTCTTC.

The CDR3 coding sequence is TGTGCCAGCAGACCCACATCTGTCAGGAACACTGAAGCTTTCTTT. Protein sequence: CASRPTSVRNTEAFF. The V and J genes are TRBV12-3 or TRBV12-4 and TRBJ1-1; D gene ambiguous. The CDR3 is made up of 15 amino acids. Trimming pared 6 bases from V and 1 base from J, leaving 15 bases between.

This clonotype was detected many times. The rearrangement uses TRBV7-2 and TRBJ1-2; D uncertain. The CDR3 spans 13 residues. Trimming cost V 1 base and J 3 bases, with 6 bases left between them. The germline CDR1 and CDR2 sequences are SGHTA and FQGNSA. The CDR3 spells CASSLGGDYGYTF. In DNA form, the CDR3 reads TGTGCCAGCAGCTTAGGCGGGGACTATGGCTACACCTTC.

The J gene is TRBJ2-7, the V gene TRBV20-1, with 11 bases lining up with TRBD2. Germline CDR1 and CDR2: DFQATT and SNEGSKA (reference sequence). J was trimmed by 7 bases and V by 0 bases; bases with no gene match: 5. The CDR3 consists of 14 residues. This CDR3 is CSARDALAGVEQYF. The CDR3 coding sequence is TGCAGTGCTAGAGATGCACTAGCGGGAGTAGAGCAGTACTTC.

The V gene is TRBV24-1, the J gene TRBJ1-6; D is perhaps TRBD1 (6 bases). The germline V gene has CDR1 KGHDR and CDR2 SFDVKD. The CDR3 runs to 18 residues. The germline V and J ends were trimmed by 7 bases and 4 bases, with 22 bases remaining between them. The CDR3 is CATSGKMTGPEYNSPLHF. CDR3 DNA: TGTGCCACCAGCGGGAAGATGACAGGCCCAGAATATAATTCACCCCTCCACTTT.

V usage is TRBV20-1 and J usage is TRBJ2-3; D might be TRBD2 (6 bases). Germline V gene sequence: CDR1 DFQATT, CDR2 SNEGSKA (reference sequence). V was cut by 5 bases and J by 1 base, with 16 bases left in between. This CDR3 contains 15 residues. The CDR3 spells CSAPKDGRGTDTQYF. The CDR3, as DNA: TGCAGTGCTCCTAAGGACGGGAGAGGCACAGATACGCAGTATTTT.

This sequence joins TRBV12-3 or TRBV12-4 and TRBJ2-7; TRBD2 matches at 10 bases. V shed 6 bases and J 5 bases; nucleotides not matched to a gene: 10. This CDR3 has 15 residues. DNA of the CDR3: TGTGCCAGCAGCTTAACTAGCGGGATGGTCCACGAGCAGTACTTC. Translating gives CASSLTSGMVHEQYF.

This clonotype was recorded many times. This chain uses TRBV15 with TRBJ2-2, with TRBD1 matching 7 bases. The CDR3 runs to 16 residues. The V and J ends lost 3 bases and 4 bases, in that order; junction bases with no gene match: 8. CDR1 is LNHNV and CDR2 is YYDKDF in the germline V gene (reference sequence). For the CDR3, the DNA is TGTGCCACCAGCAGGTCCACAAGACAGGGCACCGGGGAGCTGTTTTTT. Translated: CATSRSTRQGTGELFF.